These 22 T cell receptor beta chains share one sample of origin, sequenced in a study of blood T cell dynamics during melanoma immunotherapy. Sequencing was performed with immunoSEQ multiplex PCR; in TCRdb, only in-frame clones are kept and a portion is missing. The profile covers tens of thousands of clones, with approximately 89% appearing a single time and roughly 1.2% taken by the ten largest. Indicated time point: pre-treatment baseline. The starting material was blood, obtained from a patient treated with checkpoint blockade. These TCRs come from a human donor with melanoma.

This clone has just a few counts. The chain is built from TRBV2 and TRBJ1-2, with unresolved D. The CDR3 loop spans 12 amino acids. V gave up 5 bases and J gave up 4 bases, with 8 bases separating them. Germline CDR1 and CDR2: SNHLY and FYNNEI. The CDR3 reads CASSPNPYGYTF. The CDR3 DNA reads TGTGCCAGCAGTCCGAATCCCTATGGCTACACCTTC.

The chain uses TRBV6-5 and TRBJ2-4, with 7 bases identical to TRBD2. The CDR3 runs to 14 residues. Unmatched junction bases numbered 9, after V lost 7 bases and J lost 6 bases. Looked up from germline, CDR1 is MNHEY and CDR2 is SVGAGI. In DNA form, the CDR3 reads TGTGCCAGCAAACCCTCCGGGGGGTTAAACATTCAGTACTTC. This codes for CASKPSGGLNIQYF.

The genes are TRBV7-6 and TRBJ2-1, with TRBD2 identical over 8 bases. V lost 2 bases to trimming and J lost 4 bases; unmatched junction nucleotides: 10. The CDR3 has 17 amino acids. The germline CDR1 and CDR2 sequences are SGHVS and FNYEAQ. The CDR3 sequence is CASSLNSGGGNYNEQFF. The CDR3 DNA is TGTGCCAGCAGCTTAAATTCTGGCGGGGGGAATTACAATGAGCAGTTCTTC.

This clone was picked up one time. V and J are TRBV11-2 and TRBJ1-3, with unresolved D. Trimming shortened V by 1 base and J by 0 bases, and 13 bases separated the two germline ends. The CDR3 loop spans 17 amino acids. In germline, CDR1 is SGHAT, CDR2 FQNNGV. In DNA form, the CDR3 reads TGTGCCAGCAGCTTAGTGCCAGGAGCTACCTCTGGAAACACCATATATTTT. This sequence encodes CASSLVPGATSGNTIYF.

The chain recombines TRBV28 with TRBJ1-1, with 11 bases aligning to TRBD1. V gave up 7 bases and J gave up 5 bases; unmatched junction bases: 9. The CDR3 length is 15 residues. Germline V lookup: CDR1 MDHEN, CDR2 SYDVKM. CDR3 sequence: CASNKYGTGGTEAFF. CDR3 DNA sequence: TGTGCCAGCAATAAATACGGGACAGGGGGAACTGAAGCTTTCTTT.

The chain has TRBV18 and TRBJ2-3; no clear D gene. Trimming cost V 4 bases and J 2 bases, with 13 bases left between them. Per the germline V gene, CDR1 is KGHSH and CDR2 is LQKENI. The CDR3 is 15 amino acids. For the CDR3, the DNA is TGTGCCAGCTCACGGAACACACTACTCACAGATACGCAGTATTTT. Encoded protein: CASSRNTLLTDTQYF.

V and J are TRBV5-1 and TRBJ1-5; perhaps TRBD1 as D (5 bases). CDR1 SGHRS and CDR2 YFSETQ come from the germline V gene. The length of the CDR3 is 14 residues. Trimming cost V 4 bases and J 5 bases, with 13 bases left between them. CDR3: CASSQGPPDQPQHF. Written as DNA, the CDR3 is TGCGCCAGCAGCCAGGGCCCCCCGGATCAGCCCCAGCATTTT.

J is TRBJ1-5 and V is TRBV2, with D perhaps TRBD1 (5 bases). The CDR3 contains 11 residues. The germline CDR1 and CDR2 sequences are SNHLY and FYNNEI. V lost 10 bases and J lost 10, with 14 bases in between. This chain's CDR3 is CATPPDNPQHF. The CDR3 bases are TGTGCCACCCCACCGGACAATCCCCAGCATTTT.

The chain uses TRBV5-4 and TRBJ1-2; no definite D call. V was cut by 6 bases and J by 6 bases, with 15 bases left in between. The CDR3 runs 13 residues. Germline V lookup: CDR1 SGHNT, CDR2 YYREEE (reference sequence). The CDR3 nucleotides are TGTGCCAGCACCCGAGGGCAATTCGATGGCTACACCTTC. Amino acid sequence: CASTRGQFDGYTF.

The V and J genes are TRBV5-4 and TRBJ1-1; 9 positions match TRBD1. Germline CDR1 reads SGHNT; CDR2 reads YYREEE (reference sequence). The CDR3 extends over 16 amino acids. The ends lost 3 bases at V and 3 bases at J; junction bases unmatched: 9. As DNA, the CDR3 is TGTGCCAGCAGCTCGAGGGACCGGGACAGGGACACTGAAGCTTTCTTT. It is translated as CASSSRDRDRDTEAFF.

This chain joins TRBV6-1 and TRBJ2-7; no clear D gene. This CDR3 has 17 residues. Trimming cost V 0 bases and J 1 base, with 16 bases left between them. Germline V gene data show CDR1 as MNHNS and CDR2 as SASEGT. CDR3 protein: CASSEAITRDRSYEQYF. As DNA, the CDR3 is TGTGCCAGCAGTGAAGCGATCACGAGAGACCGGTCCTACGAGCAGTACTTC.

The chain recombines TRBV5-1 with TRBJ2-7; D might be TRBD2 (6 bases). The CDR3 length is 15 residues. The V end was cut by 4 bases, the J end by 5 bases, with 19 bases between. In germline, CDR1 is SGHRS, CDR2 YFSETQ. The chain's CDR3 is CASSTEGTGNHEQYF. The CDR3 DNA follows: TGCGCCAGCAGCACGGAGGGGACTGGAAACCACGAGCAGTACTTC.

The chain has TRBV10-3 and TRBJ2-7; TRBD1 agrees at 9 bases. The CDR3 is 14 residues long. With V trimmed by 5 bases and J by 4 bases, 6 bases remained unmatched. Germline values: CDR1 ENHRY, CDR2 SYGVKD. This CDR3 is CAISLGTGRYEQYF. In DNA, the CDR3 is TGTGCCATCAGTTTAGGGACAGGGCGTTACGAGCAGTACTTC.

V usage is TRBV6-1 and J usage is TRBJ2-2; D is tentatively TRBD1 or TRBD2 (5 bases each). The CDR3 runs to 13 residues. Germline CDR1 MNHNS, CDR2 SASEGT. V dropped 0 bases and J dropped 8 bases, with 7 bases sitting between them. CDR3: CASSEAGPGELFF. The CDR3 coding sequence is TGTGCCAGCAGTGAAGCGGGACCGGGGGAGCTGTTTTTT.

The chain combines TRBV5-4 with TRBJ2-5, with TRBD2 matching 7 bases. The germline V gene has CDR1 SGHNT and CDR2 YYREEE (reference sequence). The J segment lost 3 bases and the V segment lost 4 bases, leaving 24 bases of the junction unmatched. The CDR3 covers 20 residues. The CDR3 region is CASSPGLGREGVMLKETQYF. The DNA of the CDR3 is TGTGCCAGCAGCCCTGGTCTTGGGAGGGAGGGCGTTATGCTAAAAGAGACCCAGTACTTC.

This chain uses TRBV19 with TRBJ2-3, with D tentatively TRBD1 (5 bases). Trimming pared 3 bases from V and 6 bases from J, leaving 13 bases between. The germline CDR1 and CDR2 sequences are LNHDA and SQIVND (reference sequence). The CDR3 totals 14 residues. The CDR3 region has the DNA TGTGCCAGTAGTATGCAGGGTTCAGTGGATACGCAGTATTTT. It specifies CASSMQGSVDTQYF. The full variable domain, with the rest looked up from reference TRBV19 and TRBJ2-3, is DGGITQSPKYLFRKEGQNVTLSCEQNLNHDAMYWYRQDPGQGLRLIYYSQIVNDFQKGDIAEGYSVSREKKESFPLTVTSAQKNPTAFYLCASSMQGSVDTQYFGPGTRLTVL.

This clone occurred once. The V call is TRBV7-6, the J call TRBJ1-1; D is perhaps TRBD1 (6 bases). CDR1 and CDR2 from the germline V gene are SGHVS and FNYEAQ. With 5 bases removed from V and 4 bases from J, the gap between germline ends came to 14 bases. The CDR3 has 14 residues. CDR3 in DNA: TGTGCCAGCAGCGGGAGGGGGGGACGCACTGAAGCTTTCTTT. This encodes CASSGRGGRTEAFF.

The chain recombines TRBV5-1 with TRBJ2-7; possibly TRBD1 or TRBD2 for D (5 bases each). The CDR3 length is 14 residues. Per germline, CDR1 SGHRS and CDR2 YFSETQ. V lost 0 bases to trimming and J lost 0 bases, with 7 bases between them. CDR3 in DNA: TGCGCCAGCAGCTTGGATGGGGGCTCCTACGAGCAGTACTTC. Its protein is CASSLDGGSYEQYF. Variable domain in full (rest from reference TRBV5-1 and TRBJ2-7): KAGVTQTPRYLIKTRGQQVTLSCSPISGHRSVSWYQQTPGQGLQFLFEYFSETQRNKGNFPGRFSGRQFSNSRSEMNVSTLELGDSALYLCASSLDGGSYEQYFGPGTRLTVT.

The genes are TRBV2 and TRBJ1-2; D gene unclear. V was clipped by 11 bases and J by 7 bases, with 23 bases between them. Germline V gene sequence: CDR1 SNHLY, CDR2 FYNNEI. The CDR3 contains 14 residues. This CDR3 is CAGATRTRLSGYTF. DNA for the CDR3: TGTGCCGGTGCCACCCGGACGCGGCTGAGTGGCTACACCTTC.

This clone occurred once. In DNA, the CDR3 is TGTGCCAGCAGCTCCGGGACTAGCGGCGATACGCAGTATTTT. Amino acid sequence: CASSSGTSGDTQYF. This chain joins TRBV7-9 and TRBJ2-3, with TRBD2 matching 11 bases. V gave up 4 bases and J gave up 6 bases; unmatched junction bases: 3. Germline V gene data show CDR1 as SEHNR and CDR2 as FQNEAQ (reference sequence). The CDR3 has 14 amino acids.

V gene TRBV25-1 combines with J gene TRBJ2-3; 10 positions agree with TRBD2. The CDR3 consists of 15 residues. Germline CDR1 MGHDK, CDR2 SYGVNS. J gave up 3 bases and V 6 bases, and 6 bases lay outside the gene matches. For the CDR3, the DNA is TGTGCCAGCAGCCCGGGGGGACTAGCGACAGATACGCAGTATTTT. This gives the protein CASSPGGLATDTQYF.

This rearrangement joins TRBV5-1 to TRBJ2-1; 9 bases match TRBD1. Losses at the gene ends were 2 bases for V and 3 bases for J; bases not matched to a gene: 3. The germline CDR1 and CDR2 sequences are SGHRS and YFSETQ. CDR3 size: 15 residues. CDR3 sequence (DNA): TGCGCCAGCAGCTTACAGGGGGCCCTCTACAATGAGCAGTTCTTC. Translated: CASSLQGALYNEQFF.